A single sample is the source of the 12 T cell receptor beta chains below, sequenced in a study of T cells in Graves' hyperthyroidism and ophthalmopathy. Amplification yielded TCR beta CDR3 regions, with RNA transcripts as the source. An initial round of RT-PCR targeting the TCR CDR3 relied on the HTBI primer set. Using its own MiXCR run on the multiplex PCR reads, TCRdb lists one record per CDR3 protein. The data contain 300,000 to 400,000 distinct CDR3 sequences, 15% to 20% of them singletons. The sequencing input was blood. All receptors come from a woman between 50 and 59 years old with Graves' hyperthyroidism.

This clonotype was seen more than once but under ten times. The gene calls are TRBV6-1 and TRBJ1-4, with D maybe TRBD1 (6 bases). This CDR3 has 14 residues. Germline V CDR1 and CDR2: MNHNS, SASEGT. V lost 8 bases to trimming and J lost 4 bases, with 14 bases between them. CDR3 nucleotide sequence: TGTGCCAGCGCTCTAGACAGGCGTAATGAAAAACTGTTTTTT. It yields the protein CASALDRRNEKLFF.

This clonotype was seen many times. The gene calls are TRBV10-3 and TRBJ2-1; the D gene is possibly TRBD2 (6 bases). The CDR3 spans 17 residues. The germline gives CDR1 ENHRY, CDR2 SYGVKD. V lost 0 bases and J lost 5, with 17 bases in between. CDR3 sequence reads: CAISESTLTGLHNEQFF. CDR3 nucleotides: TGTGCCATCAGTGAGTCGACTCTGACGGGACTCCACAATGAGCAGTTCTTC.

Turning to this clonotype: It is unclear where the CDR3 begins or ends on the DNA, so no DNA is shown, and the CDR3 is as TCRdb lists it. This sequence joins TRBV19 and TRBJ1-4. The CDR3 is made up of 15 amino acids, end residues included. Germline CDR1 is LNHDA and CDR2 is SQIVND (reference sequence). The CDR3 sequence is CASRTLCGAGKNCFF.

This clonotype was seen only a few times. The chain carries TRBV6-1 and TRBJ1-2; 8 positions match TRBD1. The V gene end was trimmed by 4 bases and the J gene end by 4 bases; junction bases not matched to a gene: 8. This CDR3 is 15 amino acids long. CDR1 MNHNS and CDR2 SASEGT come from the germline V gene. The CDR3 spells CASSARTGMSYGYTF. The CDR3 bases are TGTGCCAGCAGTGCGCGGACAGGGATGAGCTATGGCTACACCTTC.

This clonotype occurred many times. The rearrangement joins TRBV2 to TRBJ2-1, with 10 bases that match TRBD1. Losses at the gene ends were 8 bases for V and 0 bases for J; bases not matched to a gene: 10. Germline CDR1 and CDR2: SNHLY and FYNNEI. The CDR3 spans 17 residues. This CDR3 is CASGGQGMGVSYNEQFF. The CDR3 DNA sequence: TGTGCCAGCGGGGGACAGGGGATGGGGGTCTCCTACAATGAGCAGTTCTTC.

The gene calls are TRBV6-1 and TRBJ2-2, with 7 bases aligning to TRBD1. This CDR3 is built from 14 residues. CDR1 is MNHNS and CDR2 is SASEGT in the germline V gene. Trimming removed 6 bases from V and 4 bases from J; junction bases left unmatched: 5. CDR3 sequence: CASRWAGGTGELFF. The CDR3 region has the DNA TGTGCCAGCAGATGGGCAGGGGGCACCGGGGAGCTGTTTTTT.

This clonotype was counted many times. V and J are TRBV28 and TRBJ2-1; 9 bases align to TRBD2. Germline values: CDR1 MDHEN, CDR2 SYDVKM. Germline trimming cut 1 base from V and 2 bases from J; bases unmatched to any gene: 3. This CDR3 comprises 16 residues. The DNA of the CDR3 is TGTGCCAGCAGTTTATTGGCGGGAGGGACCTACAATGAGCAGTTCTTC. This encodes CASSLLAGGTYNEQFF.

The genes are TRBV7-8 and TRBJ2-2; tentative D call: TRBD1 (6 bases). CDR1 and CDR2 from the germline V gene are SGHVS and FQNEAQ. Trimming removed 3 bases at V and 6 bases at J, with 14 bases between. The CDR3 has 15 amino acids. The CDR3 DNA sequence: TGTGCCAGCAGCTTCCAAACAGGGCGAGCCGGGGAGCTGTTTTTT. Protein product: CASSFQTGRAGELFF.

This chain joins TRBV6-1 and TRBJ1-2; 8 bases are a match to TRBD1. Germline lookup yields CDR1 MNHNS and CDR2 SASEGT. This CDR3 has 15 residues. J was trimmed by 6 bases and V by 5 bases; bases with no gene match: 11. Written as DNA, the CDR3 is TGTGCCAGCAGTAGGCAGGGGGCGACGTCGAATGGCTACACCTTC. Protein: CASSRQGATSNGYTF.

The rearrangement uses TRBV20-1 and TRBJ1-6, with D unresolved. Germline V lookup: CDR1 DFQATT, CDR2 SNEGSKA (reference sequence). This CDR3 region has 13 residues. The ends were cut back, 5 bases at V and 5 bases at J, with 10 bases in the middle. Written as DNA, the CDR3 is TGCAGTGCTGGCAAGGTGCATAATTCACCCCTCCACTTT. Protein: CSAGKVHNSPLHF.

The V call is TRBV7-9, the J call TRBJ1-4; 7 nucleotides match TRBD1. Trimming removed 5 bases from V and 2 bases from J; junction bases left unmatched: 2. Germline values: CDR1 SEHNR, CDR2 FQNEAQ (reference sequence). CDR3 length equals 14 residues. CDR3 sequence (DNA): TGTGCCAGCAGCGTACAGGGGACTAATGAAAAACTGTTTTTT. Encoded protein: CASSVQGTNEKLFF.

The V call is TRBV29-1, the J call TRBJ2-1; D possibly corresponds to TRBD2 (5 bases). In germline, CDR1 is SQVTM, CDR2 ANQGSEA. This CDR3 spans 15 amino acids. V was shortened by 3 bases and J by 0 bases, with 12 bases between the two germline ends. CDR3 DNA: TGCAGCGTTGATGATGGGAGCAGCTCCTACAATGAGCAGTTCTTC. This translates into CSVDDGSSSYNEQFF.